Shown below are 27 T cell receptor beta chains from a single sample sequenced in a study of shared clonotypes between healthy human individuals. TCRdb's table, derived via immunoSEQ multiplex PCR, lists solely in-frame clones and lacks some. The sample lists some 2 million clones, roughly 95% seen once, with 1.2% in the top ten. CD45RO-negative, CCR7-selected cells formed the naive CD8 fraction, which excluded terminally differentiated effector memory CD45RA+ cells. The specimen was naive CD8+ T cells sorted from blood. These receptors were obtained from a young man in good health.

The chain links TRBV4-2 to TRBJ2-7, with D perhaps TRBD1 or TRBD2 (5 bases each). CDR1 is LGHNA and CDR2 is YNFKEQ in the germline V gene. The V end was cut by 3 bases, the J end by 7 bases, with 16 bases between. CDR3 length: 14 amino acids. CDR3 loop: CASSQLGTFGEQYF. The DNA for the CDR3 is TGTGCCAGCAGCCAGCTCGGGACCTTCGGGGAGCAGTACTTC.

The CDR3 sequence: CASSEFGQSSYEQYF. The CDR3 DNA reads as TGTGCCAGCAGTGAATTTGGCCAGAGCTCCTACGAGCAGTACTTC. The chain uses TRBV2 and TRBJ2-7; D gene ambiguous. Trimming cost V 2 bases and J 0 bases, with 11 bases left between them. The CDR3 extends over 15 amino acids. Germline V gene data show CDR1 as SNHLY and CDR2 as FYNNEI.

The chain carries TRBV27 and TRBJ1-1; TRBD1 matches 7 bases. Germline V CDR1 and CDR2: MNHEY, SMNVEV (reference sequence). J was trimmed by 6 bases and V by 5 bases; bases with no gene match: 6. The CDR3 runs 13 residues. The CDR3 loop reads CASSTGEWPEAFF. The CDR3 DNA is TGTGCCAGCAGTACAGGGGAATGGCCTGAAGCTTTCTTT.

The chain joins TRBV29-1 to TRBJ2-5; D possibly matches TRBD1 or TRBD2 (6 bases each). The CDR3 extends over 13 amino acids. The V end was cut by 4 bases, the J end by 4 bases, with 13 bases between. Germline CDR1 SQVTM, CDR2 ANQGSEA. CDR3 loop: CSVVGGSLETQYF. The DNA for the CDR3 is TGCAGCGTTGTAGGGGGGAGTCTAGAGACCCAGTACTTC.

In the case of this clone: Other DNA sequences within the sample encode an identical CDR3. The V call is TRBV6-5, the J call TRBJ2-1; D unresolved. The germline CDR1 and CDR2 sequences are MNHEY and SVGAGI. The CDR3 is 12 amino acids. Trimming took 4 bases from V and 4 from J, leaving 5 bases between them. Written as DNA, the CDR3 is TGTGCCAGCAGTTCACAATACAATGAGCAGTTCTTC. Amino acids: CASSSQYNEQFF.

The chain employs TRBV10-3 and TRBJ2-1; the D gene is possibly TRBD1 (6 bases). Germline V gene lookup returns CDR1 ENHRY and CDR2 SYGVKD. This CDR3 is built from 13 residues. V was shortened by 6 bases and J by 0 bases, with 6 bases between the two germline ends. For the CDR3, the DNA is TGTGCCATCAGGGACAGCTCCTACAATGAGCAGTTCTTC. As protein: CAIRDSSYNEQFF.

This chain joins TRBV4-1 and TRBJ1-4; no definite D call. This CDR3 is built from 14 residues. V gave up 6 bases and J gave up 4 bases, with 12 bases separating them. Germline loops: CDR1 MGHRA, CDR2 YSYEKL. CDR3 residues: CASSAPAGNEKLFF. Here the CDR3 DNA reads TGCGCCAGCAGTGCACCTGCGGGTAATGAAAAACTGTTTTTT.

The chain couples TRBV27 to TRBJ2-1, with D possibly TRBD2 on 5 matching bases. The germline V gene encodes CDR1 MNHEY and CDR2 SMNVEV (reference sequence). Trimming removed 6 bases at V and 12 bases at J, with 12 bases between. The CDR3 sequence is 11 residues long. In DNA form, the CDR3 reads TGTGCCAGCAGCCTTTCGGGGTCGCAGTTCTTC. Its protein is CASSLSGSQFF.

The rearrangement joins TRBV13 to TRBJ2-7; 10 nucleotides agree with TRBD1. Germline V gene data show CDR1 as PRHDT and CDR2 as FYEKMQ (reference sequence). This CDR3 comprises 14 residues. The trim removed 5 bases at V and 6 bases at J, leaving 7 bases unmatched. The DNA of the CDR3 is TGTGCCAGCAGCGGTGGGACAGGGGTTCGCGAGCAGTACTTC. It yields the protein CASSGGTGVREQYF.

For this clone: Its ends do not fully match the called genes, so a read error is possible. This chain links TRBV7-8 with TRBJ2-7; D possibly uses TRBD1 or TRBD2 (5 bases each). Per germline, CDR1 SGHVS and CDR2 FQNEAQ. The CDR3 contains 13 residues. CDR3 loop: CASTLGETAEQYF. The CDR3 DNA reads TGTGCCAGCACCTTAGGGGAGACAGCCGAGCAGTACTTC. Full variable domain (remainder filled in from reference TRBV7-8 and TRBJ2-7): GAGVSQSPRYKVAKRGQDVALRCDPISGHVSLFWYQQALGQGPEFLTYFQNEAQLDKSGLPSDRFFAERPEGSVSTLKIQRTQQEDSAVYLCASTLGETAEQYFGPGTRLTVT.

The rearrangement joins TRBV28 to TRBJ1-5; D gene ambiguous. Germline V gives CDR1 MDHEN, CDR2 SYDVKM. The CDR3 contains 15 residues. V lost 5 bases, J lost 0 bases, and 11 bases lay in between. Here the CDR3 reads CASSLPDVSNQPQHF. CDR3 in DNA: TGTGCCAGCAGTCTCCCCGACGTTAGCAATCAGCCCCAGCATTTT. Full variable domain (outside the CDR3, taken from reference TRBV28 and TRBJ1-5): DVKVTQSSRYLVKRTGEKVFLECVQDMDHENMFWYRQDPGLGLRLIYFSYDVKMKEKGDIPEGYSVSREKKERFSLILESASTNQTSMYLCASSLPDVSNQPQHFGDGTRLSIL.

This chain links TRBV10-2 with TRBJ1-2; D ambiguous. Germline CDR1 is WSHSY and CDR2 is SAAADI. This CDR3 is 12 amino acids long. Trimming stripped 3 bases from V and 5 bases from J, with 7 bases between. This CDR3 reads CASSDWVYGYTF. The CDR3, as DNA: TGCGCCAGCAGTGACTGGGTATATGGCTACACCTTC.

Of note for this clone: Other DNA sequences in this specimen translate into the identical CDR3. This chain uses TRBV9 with TRBJ2-1, with D possibly being TRBD2 (7 bases). The CDR3 length is 15 residues. V was cut by 0 bases and J by 7 bases, with 14 bases left in between. Per the germline V gene, CDR1 is SGDLS and CDR2 is YYNGEE. DNA of the CDR3: TGTGCCAGCAGCGTAGGAGGGGGGGCAGGAAATGAGCAGTTCTTC. The encoded protein is CASSVGGGAGNEQFF.

The gene calls are TRBV5-6 and TRBJ2-7; D remains unclear. This CDR3 spans 15 amino acids. Trimming stripped 0 bases from V and 5 bases from J, with 15 bases between. Germline loops: CDR1 SGHDT, CDR2 YYEEEE. As DNA, the CDR3 is TGTGCCAGCAGCTTGGAGGGTTGGGTAACTGACGAGCAGTACTTC. Translated: CASSLEGWVTDEQYF. Looking up the rest from reference TRBV5-6 and TRBJ2-7 gives the full variable domain: DAGVTQSPTHLIKTRGQQVTLRCSPKSGHDTVSWYQQALGQGPQFIFQYYEEEERQRGNFPDRFSGHQFPNYSSELNVNALLLGDSALYLCASSLEGWVTDEQYFGPGTRLTVT.

Of note for this clone: Other DNA sequences in this sample translate to the same CDR3. V and J are TRBV27 and TRBJ2-1; D gene unclear. Trimming pared 6 bases from V and 0 bases from J, leaving 9 bases between. CDR1 is MNHEY and CDR2 is SMNVEV in the germline V gene (reference sequence). CDR3 length: 14 amino acids. For the CDR3, the DNA is TGTGCCAGCAGCCCGGAAAGCTCCTACAATGAGCAGTTCTTC. Its translation is CASSPESSYNEQFF.

This clone is a singleton in its sample. V and J are TRBV9 and TRBJ1-6; TRBD1 matches at 8 bases. The CDR3 is 13 residues long. The V gene end was trimmed by 3 bases and the J gene end by 9 bases; junction bases not matched to a gene: 2. The germline gives CDR1 SGDLS, CDR2 YYNGEE. CDR3 coding DNA: TGTGCCAGCAGCGAGACAGGGGTTTCACCCCTCCACTTT. It translates to CASSETGVSPLHF.

The chain carries TRBV27 and TRBJ2-7; a possible D gene is TRBD1 (5 bases). In germline, CDR1 is MNHEY, CDR2 SMNVEV (reference sequence). The V end was cut by 2 bases, the J end by 2 bases, with 13 bases between. This CDR3 spans 15 amino acids. The CDR3 protein is CASSLRSGLPYEQYF. The CDR3 DNA reads as TGTGCCAGCAGTTTAAGGTCAGGGCTCCCCTACGAGCAGTACTTC.

This chain uses TRBV19 with TRBJ2-7, with a possible D match to TRBD2 (5 bases). V shed 9 bases and J shed 0 bases, with 12 bases lying between them. Germline CDR1 is LNHDA and CDR2 is SQIVND (reference sequence). CDR3 length: 13 residues. CDR3 sequence: CASESGSSYEQYF. The DNA of the CDR3 is TGTGCCAGCGAGAGCGGAAGCTCCTACGAGCAGTACTTC.

Turning to this clone: The identical CDR3 is also encoded by other nucleotide sequences in the sample. The chain has TRBV10-3 and TRBJ2-7; tentative D call: TRBD1 (6 bases). The CDR3 extends over 15 amino acids. V was pared by 2 bases and J by 0 bases, with 11 bases between. The germline V gene encodes CDR1 ENHRY and CDR2 SYGVKD. The CDR3: CAISEVTGSSYEQYF. DNA for the CDR3: TGTGCCATCAGTGAGGTGACAGGAAGCTCCTACGAGCAGTACTTC.

This chain uses TRBV29-1 with TRBJ2-1; 7 bases map to TRBD2. Germline-derived CDR1 and CDR2 are SQVTM and ANQGSEA. This CDR3 comprises 14 residues. V gave up 3 bases and J gave up 3 bases; unmatched junction bases: 5. CDR3 sequence: CSVDGGSYYNEQFF. CDR3 in DNA: TGCAGCGTTGATGGCGGGAGTTACTACAATGAGCAGTTCTTC.

V gene TRBV5-6 combines with J gene TRBJ2-5; 9 positions agree with TRBD1. Per the germline V gene, CDR1 is SGHDT and CDR2 is YYEEEE. With 4 bases clipped from V and 5 bases from J, the junction kept 6 bases outside the gene matches. The CDR3 covers 14 residues. DNA for the CDR3: TGTGCCAGCAGCGGACAGGGGCTGAAGGAGACCCAGTACTTC. It codes for CASSGQGLKETQYF.

Note on this clone: The same CDR3 also results from other DNA sequences found in this sample. The rearrangement joins TRBV5-6 to TRBJ2-7; D is unclear. The length of the CDR3 is 13 residues. V lost 0 bases, J lost 0 bases, and 4 bases lay in between. CDR1 and CDR2 from the germline V gene are SGHDT and YYEEEE. Here the CDR3 reads CASSLEDSYEQYF. CDR3 nucleotide sequence: TGTGCCAGCAGCTTGGAGGACTCCTACGAGCAGTACTTC.

Of note for this clone: Other DNA sequences from this sample encode an identical CDR3 as well. The chain is built from TRBV27 and TRBJ2-7; possibly TRBD2 for D (5 bases). This CDR3 has 12 residues. Trimming took 6 bases from V and 6 from J, leaving 12 bases between them. CDR1 and CDR2 (germline): MNHEY, SMNVEV (reference sequence). The CDR3 nucleotides are TGTGCCAGCAGCTTTTTCCGGGGCGAGCAGTACTTC. It codes for CASSFFRGEQYF.

This chain uses TRBV7-6 with TRBJ1-1; D might be TRBD1 (6 bases). Trimming shortened V by 5 bases and J by 6 bases, and 16 bases separated the two germline ends. The CDR3 has 14 amino acids. Per the germline V gene, CDR1 is SGHVS and CDR2 is FNYEAQ. CDR3: CASSHGGPGAEAFF. Written as DNA, the CDR3 is TGTGCCAGCAGCCATGGGGGGCCGGGGGCTGAAGCTTTCTTT.

Comments on this clone: The same CDR3 is also encoded by other DNA sequences in this sample. This chain connects TRBV11-2 to TRBJ2-7, with 8 bases fitting TRBD1. Germline-derived CDR1 and CDR2 are SGHAT and FQNNGV. The J segment lost 3 bases and the V segment lost 4 bases, leaving 5 bases of the junction unmatched. The CDR3 loop spans 14 amino acids. The CDR3 loop reads CASSSGTGNYEQYF. CDR3 bases: TGTGCCAGCAGCTCCGGGACAGGCAACTACGAGCAGTACTTC.

The genes are TRBV11-2 and TRBJ2-2, with 8 bases identical to TRBD2. The CDR3 spans 13 residues. With V trimmed by 5 bases and J by 11 bases, 7 bases remained unmatched. Per the germline V gene, CDR1 is SGHAT and CDR2 is FQNNGV. The CDR3 sequence is CASSHGGAGELFF. The CDR3 nucleotides read TGTGCCAGCAGCCACGGGGGGGCGGGCGAGCTGTTTTTT.

This clone appeared a few times. Other DNA sequences within the sample encode an identical CDR3. The gene calls are TRBV7-6 and TRBJ2-7; TRBD1 matches at 9 bases. CDR1 and CDR2 from the germline V gene are SGHVS and FNYEAQ. V lost 5 bases to trimming and J lost 4 bases; unmatched junction nucleotides: 3. The CDR3 length is 13 residues. CDR3 protein: CASSPGQGYEQYF. DNA of the CDR3: TGTGCCAGCAGCCCGGGACAGGGTTACGAGCAGTACTTC. Supplemented by reference TRBV7-6 and TRBJ2-7, the full variable domain reads GAGVSQSPRYKVTKRGQDVALRCDPISGHVSLYWYRQALGQGPEFLTYFNYEAQQDKSGLPNDRFSAERPEGSISTLTIQRTEQRDSAMYRCASSPGQGYEQYFGPGTRLTVT.